This T cell receptor beta chain was identified in a study of CD4 T cell repertoires in COVID-19 (dated by TCRdb to 2020 to 2022). At the level of the whole study: For cross-reactivity analysis, CFSE-low cells were expanded with IL-2 for around 10 days and were then relabeled and restimulated with spike proteins from other coronaviruses. Subset-level TCR Vbeta repertoire analysis of SARS-CoV-2-reactive T cells was performed in a few recovered individuals. Naturally processed CD4+ T cell responses to SARS-CoV-2 spike and nucleoprotein were characterized in COVID-19-recovered individuals, and clonal composition was assessed by TCR Vbeta sequencing. Study-wide conclusions, independent of this receptor: Between about 6 and 26% of SARS-CoV-2 clonotypes were also detected in secondary cultures stimulated with SARS-CoV and/or HKU1 spike, a finding consistent with cross-reactivity. Several of the most expanded SARS-CoV-2-reactive clonotypes were shared between two or all three memory subsets, suggesting intraclonal diversification.

The protocol used for the library was the immunoSEQ multiplex PCR assay. Turning to the authors' computational methods: To quantify how much the repertoires of different subsets overlapped, the Chao-Jaccard similarity index was used along with counts of shared clonotypes. What TCRdb holds here is the immuneACCESS table cut down to in-frame rearrangements. Part of the clones is not present; checked against another copy, under half of the missing clones reflect an unresolved V gene, and the others are unexplained. Clonal size and the V and J genes are those of that table, whereas D and trimming came from the DNA. The table for this sample lists approximately 8,700 clones; around four fifths of them were counted only once. About 2% of the sample is taken by the ten largest. Uncultured memory T cell samples were subjected to sequencing directly after ex vivo isolation. From peripheral blood mononuclear cells, the researchers isolated CD4+ total memory, central memory, effector memory and circulating T follicular helper cells.

Trimming costs V 5 bases and J 2 bases, and their ends lie 12 bases apart. The CDR3, from cysteine to phenylalanine, totals 15 residues. The retained sequence is limited to the CDR3, 45 bases, with the frame set at the first base. CDR1 and CDR2 are read off the germline V gene (reference sequence) as MNHEY and SMNVEV. This clone was observed a few times. Its antigen remains undetermined. No much larger clone is present one base from it, and per-base qualities are unavailable. The receptor's source is a human donor who had COVID-19. The V gene is TRBV27 and the J gene is TRBJ2-2, and TRBD1 may be the D gene, going by 6 matching bases. The sequencing here drew on effector memory CD4+ T cells from blood, taken before the COVID-19 pandemic. The sample's cell subset or site label, decoded: CD4+ T effector memory cells. The DNA sequence follows: TGTGCCAGCAGTACTGGACAGATTAACACCGGGGAGCTGTTTTTT. Its amino acids are CASSTGQINTGELFF.